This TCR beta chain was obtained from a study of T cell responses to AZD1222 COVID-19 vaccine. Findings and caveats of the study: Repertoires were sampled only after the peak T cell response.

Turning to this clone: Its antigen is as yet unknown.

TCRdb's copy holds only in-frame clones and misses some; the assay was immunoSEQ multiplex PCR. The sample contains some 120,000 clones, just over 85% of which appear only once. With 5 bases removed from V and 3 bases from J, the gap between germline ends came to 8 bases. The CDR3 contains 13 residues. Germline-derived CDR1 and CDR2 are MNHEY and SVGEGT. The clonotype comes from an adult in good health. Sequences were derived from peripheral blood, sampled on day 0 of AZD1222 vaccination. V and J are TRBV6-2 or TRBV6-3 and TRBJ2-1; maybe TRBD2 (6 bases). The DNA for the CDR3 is TGTGCCAGCAGTCGTAGCGGCTACAATGAGCAGTTCTTC. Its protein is CASSRSGYNEQFF.